This T cell receptor beta chain is from a study of blood T cell repertoires in COVID-19. Study-level background: Acute-phase and convalescent COVID-19 samples originated in the United States, Italy and Spain. T cells, B-cell-depleted T cells, or PBMCs supplied cDNA or gDNA.

CDR3 length: 16 residues. V was trimmed by 2 bases and J by 9 bases, leaving 17 bases between them. Germline-derived CDR1 and CDR2 are SGHNT and YENEEA. Under the authors' procedure: From reference gene primer amplification, estimates of nucleated cell counts were derived. Repertoires were generated with immunoSEQ multiplex PCR, while TCRdb's copy carries only in-frame clones and drops some. V and J calls and clone size follow that table, whereas D and trimming were derived from the DNA. The sample includes about 26,000 clones, about 92% of them seen just once. The chain uses TRBV11-3 and TRBJ1-6; D is ambiguous. The clonotype originates from a human donor in a cohort sampled during active COVID-19. Sequencing was done on a sample of peripheral blood. In DNA form, the CDR3 reads TGTGCCAGCAGCTTACGTCCCGGAAGGAGAGGTTCACCCCTCCACTTT. Translated, it gives CASSLRPGRRGSPLHF.